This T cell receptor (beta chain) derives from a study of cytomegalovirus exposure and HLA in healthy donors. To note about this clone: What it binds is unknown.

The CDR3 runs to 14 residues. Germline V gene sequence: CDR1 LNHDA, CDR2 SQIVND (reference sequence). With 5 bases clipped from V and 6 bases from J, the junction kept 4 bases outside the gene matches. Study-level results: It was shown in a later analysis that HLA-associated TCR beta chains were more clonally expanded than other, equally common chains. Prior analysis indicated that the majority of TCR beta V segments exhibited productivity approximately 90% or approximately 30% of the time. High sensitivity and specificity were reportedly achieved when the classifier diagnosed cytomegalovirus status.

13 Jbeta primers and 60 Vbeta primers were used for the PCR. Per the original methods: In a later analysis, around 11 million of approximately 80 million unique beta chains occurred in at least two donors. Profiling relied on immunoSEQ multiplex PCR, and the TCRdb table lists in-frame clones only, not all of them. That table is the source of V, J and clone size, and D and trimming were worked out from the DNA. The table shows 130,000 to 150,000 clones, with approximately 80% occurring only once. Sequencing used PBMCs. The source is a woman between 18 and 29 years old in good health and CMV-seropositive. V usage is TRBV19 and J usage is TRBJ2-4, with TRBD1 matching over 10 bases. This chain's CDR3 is CASSPTGGVNIQYF. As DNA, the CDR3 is TGTGCCAGTAGTCCGACAGGGGGCGTAAACATTCAGTACTTC.